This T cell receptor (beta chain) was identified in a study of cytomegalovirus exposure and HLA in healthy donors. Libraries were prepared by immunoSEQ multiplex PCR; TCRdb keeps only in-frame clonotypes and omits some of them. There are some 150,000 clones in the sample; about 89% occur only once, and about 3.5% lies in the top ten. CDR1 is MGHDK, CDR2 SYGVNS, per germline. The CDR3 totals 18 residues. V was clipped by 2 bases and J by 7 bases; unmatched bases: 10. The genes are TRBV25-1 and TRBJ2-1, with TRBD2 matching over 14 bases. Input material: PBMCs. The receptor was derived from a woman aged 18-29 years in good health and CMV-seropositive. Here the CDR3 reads CASSEHPGLAGDGNEQFF. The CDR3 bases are TGTGCCAGCAGTGAACACCCGGGACTAGCGGGAGATGGGAATGAGCAGTTCTTC.